This TCR beta chain was recovered during a study of T cells in Graves' hyperthyroidism and ophthalmopathy. This clonotype was counted at least ten times. Its antigen remains unknown. Amplified regions were TCR beta CDR3 sequences from RNA transcripts. First-round RT-PCR of the TCR CDR3 relied on the HTBI primer set. TCRdb re-analysed the multiplex PCR reads in MiXCR, keeping a single row per CDR3 protein. This sample yields some 420,000 distinct CDR3 sequences, of which about an eighth are seen a single time; about 5% belongs to the top ten. The CDR3 loop spans 13 amino acids. Germline values: CDR1 MDHEN, CDR2 SYDVKM. V lost 6 bases and J 3 bases, leaving 10 bases between the germline ends. Regarding the study as a whole: In simple terms, a model built on 13 V-J features told ophthalmopathy apart from stable hyperthyroidism.

This clonotype was obtained from a young woman with Graves' hyperthyroidism. Sequences were obtained from blood. The chain is built from TRBV28 and TRBJ2-3; perhaps TRBD1 as D (6 bases). The CDR3, as DNA: TGTGCCAGCAGGGAAACAGGGACAGATACGCAGTATTTT. It yields the protein CASRETGTDTQYF.